The present T cell receptor beta chain was sequenced within a study of immune cell composition in non-small cell lung cancer. Assay used: immunoSEQ multiplex PCR; TCRdb lists only in-frame clones, some missing. Of some 7,200 clones in the sample, 70% to 80% were seen once. The normal lung sample lay at least 3 cm, and maximally far, from the tumour. Genomic DNA came from frozen unsorted single-cell suspensions. Trimming removed 2 bases from V and 1 base from J; junction bases left unmatched: 4. This CDR3 is 16 amino acids long. Germline CDR1 and CDR2: LGHNT and FRNRAP. The sample comprised non-adjacent lung tissue. The source of this sequence is a human donor with non-small cell lung cancer. The genes are TRBV12-5 and TRBJ2-4, with 8 bases fitting TRBD1. The CDR3 sequence: CASGLRTGRAKNIQYF. The CDR3, as DNA: TGTGCTAGTGGTTTGAGGACAGGGCGGGCCAAAAACATTCAGTACTTC.